The source of this TCR beta chain is a study of blood T cell repertoires in COVID-19. As for the study in general: Collection of acute and convalescent COVID-19 samples took place in the United States, Italy and Spain. In each case, the material was cDNA or gDNA derived from T cells, B-cell-depleted T cells, or PBMCs.

As handled by the study authors: Reference gene primers were amplified, and this amplification served to estimate nucleated cell counts. The table came from immunoSEQ multiplex PCR; TCRdb's copy has only in-frame clones and leaves some out. That table is the source of V, J and clone size, and D and trimming were worked out from the DNA. The sample consists of over 100,000 clones, 75% to 85% of them appearing once. Trimming took 7 bases from V and 6 from J; bases not matched to a gene: 8. In germline, CDR1 is MDHEN, CDR2 SYDVKM. The CDR3 spans 15 residues. This chain joins TRBV28 and TRBJ2-1; 11 nucleotides match TRBD1. Material for sequencing was peripheral blood. The sequence was collected from a man between 65 and 85 years old with acute or convalescent COVID-19. The CDR3 protein is CASNPTGQGVNEQFF. CDR3 sequence (DNA): TGTGCCAGCAACCCAACGGGACAGGGGGTCAATGAGCAGTTCTTC.